A single sample gave rise to the 13 T cell receptor beta chains below, sequenced in a study of blood T cells in healthy people across ages. Together with a sample-barcoded 5' primer, a J-beta primer mix was included in a second PCR lasting roughly 6 to 12 cycles. TCRdb reprocessed the 5' RACE reads via MiXCR and lists one record per CDR3 protein. The sample contains just over 800,000 distinct CDR3 sequences, about 59% of which appear only once. Material: blood. The receptors stem from a man younger than 40 in good health.

This clonotype occurred a few times. The chain joins TRBV10-3 to TRBJ1-6; no definite D call. Germline V gene sequence: CDR1 ENHRY, CDR2 SYGVKD. The CDR3 totals 12 residues. Trimming took off 0 bases at V and 9 bases at J, with 3 bases between the two ends. The CDR3 nucleotides are TGTGCCATCAGTGAGTCGGGTTCACCCCTCCACTTT. Translated, it gives CAISESGSPLHF.

The chain links TRBV4-3 to TRBJ2-5, with 7 bases identical to TRBD1. Unmatched junction bases numbered 3, after V lost 1 base and J lost 1 base. Germline lookup yields CDR1 LGHNA and CDR2 YSLEER. This CDR3 is 15 amino acids long. The CDR3: CASSQGWDSQETQYF. DNA for the CDR3: TGCGCCAGCAGCCAAGGCTGGGACAGCCAAGAGACCCAGTACTTC.

Written as DNA, the CDR3 is TGCAGTGCTAGAGTCAGGACTAACGTTGGGACCCAGTACTTC. This gives the protein CSARVRTNVGTQYF. V usage is TRBV20-1 and J usage is TRBJ2-5, with TRBD2 as a possible D gene (6 bases). The CDR3 loop spans 14 amino acids. Germline loops: CDR1 DFQATT, CDR2 SNEGSKA (reference sequence). Trimming shortened V by 1 base and J by 7 bases, and 16 bases separated the two germline ends.

J is TRBJ2-7 and V is TRBV28; possibly TRBD2 for D (6 bases). The J call may be wrong; the DNA end is better matched by TRBJ2-5. CDR1 is MDHEN and CDR2 is SYDVKM in the germline V gene. CDR3 length equals 17 residues. The DNA for the CDR3 is TGTGCCAGCAGTTCCGGCCGTGGGAGGTTCTCGGAGGAGACCCAGTACTTC. Translating it yields CASSSGRGRFSEETQYF.

This chain links TRBV6-5 with TRBJ1-2; D perhaps matches TRBD1 (6 bases). With 6 bases removed from V and 4 bases from J, the gap between germline ends came to 15 bases. This CDR3 is 14 amino acids long. Germline loops: CDR1 MNHEY, CDR2 SVGAGI. The DNA for the CDR3 is TGTGCCAGCAGCCCCCCCGGGACAATCTATGGCTACACCTTC. It specifies CASSPPGTIYGYTF.

This clonotype was picked up one time. V usage is TRBV5-1 and J usage is TRBJ2-5, with 10 bases that match TRBD2. The germline V gene has CDR1 SGHRS and CDR2 YFSETQ. The J segment lost 5 bases and the V segment lost 3 bases, leaving 10 bases of the junction unmatched. The CDR3 is 16 amino acids. Here the CDR3 DNA reads TGCGCCAGCAGCTATCTAGCGGGGGCTCCTCGGGAGACCCAGTACTTC. Protein sequence: CASSYLAGAPRETQYF.

The chain uses TRBV20-1 and TRBJ2-6, with D uncertain. From germline, CDR1 is DFQATT and CDR2 SNEGSKA (reference sequence). The CDR3 loop spans 13 amino acids. Trimming took 2 bases from V and 2 from J, leaving 4 bases between them. CDR3 bases: TGCAGTGCTAGACAGCCTGGGGCCAACGTCCTGACTTTC. Protein: CSARQPGANVLTF.

The gene calls are TRBV5-1 and TRBJ2-6, with D uncertain. The CDR3 runs 18 residues. Trimming shortened V by 0 bases and J by 2 bases, and 15 bases separated the two germline ends. Germline V gene data show CDR1 as SGHRS and CDR2 as YFSETQ. CDR3: CASSLDLNRSTGANVLTF. The CDR3 DNA reads TGCGCCAGCAGCTTGGACTTAAACAGAAGTACTGGGGCCAACGTCCTGACTTTC.

V gene TRBV5-1 combines with J gene TRBJ1-1; D is undetermined. V lost 3 bases and J lost 1, with 10 bases in between. Germline CDR1 reads SGHRS; CDR2 reads YFSETQ. This CDR3 contains 14 residues. The CDR3 DNA sequence: TGCGCCAGCAGCTCCGGGATAACGAACACTGAAGCTTTCTTT. It is translated as CASSSGITNTEAFF.

This clonotype has more than one count but fewer than ten. The gene calls are TRBV12-3 or TRBV12-4 and TRBJ2-1; D may be TRBD2 (6 bases). The CDR3 totals 15 residues. Trimming pared 2 bases from V and 2 bases from J, leaving 10 bases between. CDR3 residues: CASSLRGSTYNEQFF. The CDR3 DNA reads TGTGCCAGCAGTTTACGGGGGTCCACCTACAATGAGCAGTTCTTC.

The rearrangement joins TRBV9 to TRBJ1-2; no firm D call. Per the germline V gene, CDR1 is SGDLS and CDR2 is YYNGEE. With 0 bases removed from V and 4 bases from J, the gap between germline ends came to 16 bases. The CDR3 runs to 16 residues. The CDR3 coding sequence is TGTGCCAGCAGCGTAGCTCGGATTCCCTTATCCTATGGCTACACCTTC. This codes for CASSVARIPLSYGYTF.

The genes are TRBV13 and TRBJ1-2; 8 bases line up with TRBD1. After removal of 3 bases from V and 4 bases from J, the junction contained 10 bases not matched to a gene. This CDR3 contains 16 residues. Germline V CDR1 and CDR2: PRHDT, FYEKMQ (reference sequence). The CDR3 region has the DNA TGTGCCAGCAGCTTGGGCAGGGGGCGGTCAATCTATGGCTACACCTTC. This codes for CASSLGRGRSIYGYTF.

This chain uses TRBV12-3 or TRBV12-4 with TRBJ1-5; D gene unclear. The CDR3 sequence is 13 residues long. V was pared by 2 bases and J by 5 bases, with 7 bases between. The CDR3 sequence: CASSLTWDQPQHF. DNA for the CDR3: TGTGCCAGCAGTTTAACGTGGGATCAGCCCCAGCATTTT.